Each of the 24 T cell receptor beta chains below was sequenced from the same sample in a study of T cell responses to AZD1222 COVID-19 vaccine. Data came from immunoSEQ multiplex PCR; TCRdb stores just in-frame clones and leaves some out. The sample gives roughly 76,000 clones, 75% to 90% of which show up once; 2% to 2.5% is in the top ten. The specimen comprised peripheral blood, sampled on day 0 of AZD1222 vaccination. The receptors originated from an adult in good health.

The V and J genes are TRBV18 and TRBJ2-1; 16 nucleotides align to TRBD2. Per the germline V gene, CDR1 is KGHSH and CDR2 is LQKENI. There are 15 residues in the CDR3. J gave up 7 bases and V 6 bases, and 3 bases lay outside the gene matches. The CDR3 coding sequence is TGTGCCAGCTCGGCGGGACTAGCGGGAGGGAATGAGCAGTTCTTC. Residues: CASSAGLAGGNEQFF.

The V gene is TRBV11-1, the J gene TRBJ2-3; possible D gene TRBD1, 6 bases. CDR1 is SGHAT, CDR2 FQDESV, per germline (reference sequence). The CDR3 contains 16 residues. The V and J ends lost 2 bases and 4 bases respectively, with 16 bases between them. CDR3 protein: CASSLFSRGAADTQYF. The CDR3 coding sequence is TGTGCCAGCAGCTTATTTTCCAGGGGAGCCGCAGATACGCAGTATTTT.

This chain connects TRBV9 to TRBJ1-3; D remains ambiguous. The CDR3 contains 14 residues. The germline CDR1 and CDR2 sequences are SGDLS and YYNGEE. V was clipped by 0 bases and J by 1 base, with 5 bases between them. The CDR3 DNA sequence: TGTGCCAGCAGCGTAGAGGGATCTGGAAACACCATATATTTT. Protein: CASSVEGSGNTIYF.

The chain combines TRBV7-6 with TRBJ2-1; 14 bases map to TRBD2. V was pared by 5 bases and J by 10 bases, with 13 bases of the junction left unmatched. From germline, CDR1 is SGHVS and CDR2 FNYEAQ. This CDR3 is built from 17 residues. The CDR3: CASSPRLAGGPDQEQFF. In DNA form, the CDR3 reads TGTGCCAGCAGCCCCCGACTAGCGGGAGGGCCCGATCAAGAGCAGTTCTTC.

The J gene is TRBJ1-4, the V gene TRBV7-9; D gene unclear. The CDR3 consists of 15 residues. Trimming took off 5 bases at V and 1 base at J, with 11 bases between the two ends. CDR1 and CDR2 (germline): SEHNR, FQNEAQ (reference sequence). The chain's CDR3 is CASSTGSLTNEKLFF. CDR3 sequence (DNA): TGTGCCAGCAGCACCGGGAGTTTAACTAATGAAAAACTGTTTTTT.

This clone was counted only a few times. The sample holds other DNA sequences that translate to the same CDR3. The V call is TRBV11-2, the J call TRBJ1-1; 7 positions match TRBD1. Trimming took 4 bases from V and 2 from J; bases not matched to a gene: 7. Germline values: CDR1 SGHAT, CDR2 FQNNGV. This CDR3 has 15 residues. In DNA, the CDR3 is TGTGCCAGCAGCTCCCTGACAGGGTCAAACACTGAAGCTTTCTTT. It is translated as CASSSLTGSNTEAFF.

A single count supports this clone. The chain employs TRBV7-3 and TRBJ2-3, with D tentatively TRBD1 or TRBD2 (6 bases each). Germline assignment: CDR1 SGHTA and CDR2 FQGTGA. Between the trimmed V and J ends, which lost 5 bases and 6 bases, there was a span of 21 bases. There are 16 residues in the CDR3. Here the CDR3 reads CASSRTGGPVGDTQYF. Here the CDR3 DNA reads TGTGCCAGCAGCCGTACCGGGGGCCCAGTGGGGGATACGCAGTATTTT.

The chain employs TRBV5-1 and TRBJ2-7; 10 bases are a match to TRBD1. V lost 2 bases to trimming and J lost 2 bases; unmatched junction nucleotides: 1. From germline, CDR1 is SGHRS and CDR2 YFSETQ. The length of the CDR3 is 14 residues. The CDR3 here is CASSFGTGAYEQYF. CDR3 in DNA: TGCGCCAGCAGCTTCGGGACAGGGGCCTACGAGCAGTACTTC.

The chain carries TRBV5-6 and TRBJ1-1; no clear D. Trimming pared 5 bases from V and 0 bases from J, leaving 8 bases between. The CDR3 is made up of 13 amino acids. Looked up from germline, CDR1 is SGHDT and CDR2 is YYEEEE. CDR3 amino acids: CASSSTLNTEAFF. In nucleotides, the CDR3 is TGTGCCAGCAGTTCCACATTGAACACTGAAGCTTTCTTT.

V usage is TRBV5-1 and J usage is TRBJ2-4; 8 positions agree with TRBD1. The CDR3 has 19 residues. Germline V gene sequence: CDR1 SGHRS, CDR2 YFSETQ. V shed 3 bases, J shed 0 bases, and the junction held 14 bases outside the gene matches. CDR3 in amino acids: CASSSGQGSPFLAKNIQYF. The DNA of the CDR3 is TGCGCCAGCAGCTCAGGACAGGGAAGTCCCTTTCTAGCCAAAAACATTCAGTACTTC.

CDR3 nucleotides: TGTGCCAGCAGTGAGGGACACAATAATTCACCCCTCCACTTT. The encoded protein is CASSEGHNNSPLHF. The chain links TRBV28 to TRBJ1-6; perhaps TRBD1 as D (6 bases). The CDR3 runs 14 residues. CDR1 is MDHEN and CDR2 is SYDVKM in the germline V gene. Trimming cost V 5 bases and J 5 bases, with 10 bases left between them.

The V gene is TRBV3-1 (or the pseudogene TRBV3-2), the J gene TRBJ2-3; D possibly corresponds to TRBD2 (5 bases). Germline V gene sequence: CDR1 LGHDT, CDR2 YNNKEL (reference sequence). V lost 1 base, J lost 1 base, and 9 bases lay in between. The CDR3 loop spans 15 amino acids. This CDR3 reads CASSQAGKRTDTQYF. The DNA of the CDR3 is TGTGCCAGCAGCCAAGCCGGGAAGCGCACAGATACGCAGTATTTT.

This rearrangement joins TRBV5-1 to TRBJ2-1, with 8 bases aligning to TRBD1. V shed 0 bases and J 6 bases; nucleotides not matched to a gene: 5. This CDR3 has 15 residues. Germline loops: CDR1 SGHRS, CDR2 YFSETQ. CDR3 loop: CASSLGETGVNEQFF. The CDR3 DNA sequence: TGCGCCAGCAGCTTGGGGGAGACAGGGGTCAATGAGCAGTTCTTC.

This chain joins TRBV30 and TRBJ1-1; 8 positions match TRBD1. This CDR3 contains 14 residues. V lost 3 bases and J lost 5; bases outside the gene matches: 8. CDR1 is GTSNPN and CDR2 is SVGIG in the germline V gene (reference sequence). This CDR3 is CAWSPQGAGTEAFF. The CDR3 DNA sequence: TGTGCCTGGAGCCCCCAGGGGGCTGGGACTGAAGCTTTCTTT. Together with reference TRBV30 and TRBJ1-1, the CDR3 gives the full variable domain: SQTIHQWPATLVQPVGSPLSLECTVEGTSNPNLYWYRQAAGRGLQLLFYSVGIGQISSEVPQNLSASRPQDRQFILSSKKLLLSDSGFYLCAWSPQGAGTEAFFGQGTRLTVV.

This chain links TRBV19 with TRBJ2-7, with TRBD2 matching over 11 bases. The V segment lost 4 bases and the J segment 2 bases; nucleotides outside the gene matches: 1. Per germline, CDR1 LNHDA and CDR2 SQIVND (reference sequence). CDR3 size: 14 residues. DNA for the CDR3: TGTGCCAGTAGTACACTAGCGGGGGCCTACGAGCAGTACTTC. It encodes CASSTLAGAYEQYF.

The chain combines TRBV15 with TRBJ1-2; TRBD1 matches at 7 bases. V shed 0 bases and J 8 bases; nucleotides not matched to a gene: 6. The length of the CDR3 is 14 residues. Germline CDR1 is LNHNV and CDR2 is YYDKDF (reference sequence). The CDR3 region is CATSRDQGEGGYTF. The CDR3 DNA sequence: TGTGCCACCAGCAGAGATCAGGGGGAAGGCGGCTACACCTTC. The full variable domain, rest sourced from reference TRBV15 and TRBJ1-2, is DAMVIQNPRYQVTQFGKPVTLSCSQTLNHNVMYWYQQKSSQAPKLLFHYYDKDFNNEADTPDNFQSRRPNTSFCFLDIRSPGLGDTAMYLCATSRDQGEGGYTFGSGTRLTVV.

This clone appeared a single time. The chain has TRBV19 and TRBJ2-5, with D possibly TRBD2 on 6 matching bases. V lost 6 bases, J lost 2 bases, and 19 bases lay in between. Germline CDR1 LNHDA, CDR2 SQIVND (reference sequence). The CDR3 sequence is 16 residues long. CDR3: CASRAGTPHPQETQYF. The CDR3, as DNA: TGTGCCAGTAGGGCCGGGACTCCGCACCCTCAAGAGACCCAGTACTTC.

This clone was detected only once. V gene TRBV7-8 combines with J gene TRBJ1-2, with D uncertain. Deletions cut 5 bases from V and 6 bases from J, with 10 bases between. There are 12 residues in the CDR3. CDR1 SGHVS and CDR2 FQNEAQ come from the germline V gene. The CDR3 DNA sequence: TGTGCCAGCAGCCTCCACACGGATGGCTACACCTTC. Translated: CASSLHTDGYTF.

The genes are TRBV7-9 and TRBJ1-2; 9 bases map to TRBD1. This CDR3 spans 15 amino acids. With 5 bases clipped from V and 4 bases from J, the junction kept 8 bases outside the gene matches. Germline V gene lookup returns CDR1 SEHNR and CDR2 FQNEAQ (reference sequence). CDR3 in DNA: TGTGCCAGCAGCCGGGACAGGGCTGACGGCTATGGCTACACCTTC. Its protein product is CASSRDRADGYGYTF.

The CDR3 bases are TGTGCCAGCAGCGACAACAGGGTCCAAGAGACCCAGTACTTC. Its translation is CASSDNRVQETQYF. The chain has TRBV21-1 and TRBJ2-5; TRBD1, the D gene given by the table, was not confirmed from the DNA. TRBV21-1 is noted as a pseudogene. This CDR3 is 14 amino acids long.

The rearrangement joins TRBV7-9 to TRBJ1-6; TRBD1 is a possible D gene (5 bases). Germline lookup yields CDR1 SEHNR and CDR2 FQNEAQ (reference sequence). This CDR3 is 15 amino acids long. Trimming removed 3 bases at V and 5 bases at J, with 11 bases between. This CDR3 reads CASSLRGLDNSPLHF. CDR3 sequence (DNA): TGTGCCAGCAGCTTGCGGGGACTGGATAATTCACCCCTCCACTTT.

The chain couples TRBV4-1 to TRBJ2-7; no clear D gene. CDR3 length equals 14 residues. The V and J ends lost 0 bases and 3 bases respectively, with 9 bases between them. Germline CDR1 MGHRA, CDR2 YSYEKL. The chain's CDR3 is CASSQEPNYYEQYF. CDR3 bases: TGCGCCAGCAGCCAAGAGCCGAATTACTACGAGCAGTACTTC.

The V gene is TRBV28, the J gene TRBJ2-5, with D maybe TRBD1 (5 bases). Germline V gene sequence: CDR1 MDHEN, CDR2 SYDVKM. Trimming took off 3 bases at V and 5 bases at J, with 13 bases between the two ends. This CDR3 comprises 14 residues. The CDR3 bases are TGTGCCAGCAGTTTTGAAGGGGAATGGGAGACCCAGTACTTC. Encoded protein: CASSFEGEWETQYF. Complete variable domain (other parts from reference TRBV28 and TRBJ2-5): DVKVTQSSRYLVKRTGEKVFLECVQDMDHENMFWYRQDPGLGLRLIYFSYDVKMKEKGDIPEGYSVSREKKERFSLILESASTNQTSMYLCASSFEGEWETQYFGPGTRLLVL.

In its sample, this clone was seen once. The V call is TRBV6-5, the J call TRBJ2-7; 7 bases fit TRBD1. CDR3 length: 12 amino acids. The V gene's germline CDR1 is MNHEY and CDR2 SVGAGI. Trimming cost V 6 bases and J 8 bases; bases outside gene matches: 7. CDR3 bases: TGTGCCAGCAGAAGGGACAGTGGAAAGCAGTACTTC. Residues: CASRRDSGKQYF.